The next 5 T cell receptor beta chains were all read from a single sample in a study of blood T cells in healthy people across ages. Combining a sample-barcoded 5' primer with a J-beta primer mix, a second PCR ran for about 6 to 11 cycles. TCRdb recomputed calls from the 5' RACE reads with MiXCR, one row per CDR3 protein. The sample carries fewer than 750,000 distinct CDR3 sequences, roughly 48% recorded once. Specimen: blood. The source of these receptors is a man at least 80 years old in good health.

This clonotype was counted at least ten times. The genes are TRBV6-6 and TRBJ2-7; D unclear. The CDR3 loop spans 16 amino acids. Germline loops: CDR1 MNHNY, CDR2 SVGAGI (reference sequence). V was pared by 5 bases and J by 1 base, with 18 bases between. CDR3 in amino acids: CASSPTREAFSYEQYF. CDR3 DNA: TGTGCCAGCAGTCCGACCCGAGAGGCTTTTTCCTACGAGCAGTACTTC.

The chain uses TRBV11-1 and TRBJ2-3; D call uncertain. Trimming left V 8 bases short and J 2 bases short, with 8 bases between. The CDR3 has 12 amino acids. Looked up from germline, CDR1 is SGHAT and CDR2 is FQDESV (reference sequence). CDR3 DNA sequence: TGTGCCAGCGAATCCCTCACAGATACGCAGTATTTT. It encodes CASESLTDTQYF.

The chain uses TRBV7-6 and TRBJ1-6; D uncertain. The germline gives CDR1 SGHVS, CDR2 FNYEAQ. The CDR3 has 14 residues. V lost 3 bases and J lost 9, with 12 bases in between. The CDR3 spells CASSFGQSSSPLHF. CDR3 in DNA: TGTGCCAGCAGCTTTGGCCAGTCTAGTTCACCCCTCCACTTT. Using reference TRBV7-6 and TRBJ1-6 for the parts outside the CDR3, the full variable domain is GAGVSQSPRYKVTKRGQDVALRCDPISGHVSLYWYRQALGQGPEFLTYFNYEAQQDKSGLPNDRFSAERPEGSISTLTIQRTEQRDSAMYRCASSFGQSSSPLHFGNGTRLTVT.

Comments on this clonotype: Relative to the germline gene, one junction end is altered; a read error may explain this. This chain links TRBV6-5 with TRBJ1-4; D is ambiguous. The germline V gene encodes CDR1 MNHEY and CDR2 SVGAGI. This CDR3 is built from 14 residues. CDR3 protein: CASRSVATNGKLFF. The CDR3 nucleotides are TGTGCCAGCAGATCAGTTGCAACTAATGGAAAACTGTTTTTT.

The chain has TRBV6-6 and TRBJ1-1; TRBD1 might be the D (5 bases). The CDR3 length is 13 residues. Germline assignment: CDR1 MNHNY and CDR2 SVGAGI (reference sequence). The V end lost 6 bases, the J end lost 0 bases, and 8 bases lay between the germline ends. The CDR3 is CASRAGLNTEAFF. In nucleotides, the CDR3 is TGTGCCAGCAGAGCGGGACTGAACACTGAAGCTTTCTTT.